Described below is a single TCR beta chain sequence and its context. TCRdb reanalysed the 5' RACE reads using MiXCR and keeps one entry per CDR3 protein. The data contain about 92,000 distinct CDR3 sequences, 9.5% to 15% of them singletons. The sample belongs to a study of spatial heterogeneity in lung cancer. The CDR3 spans 11 residues. The germline CDR1 and CDR2 sequences are SGHAT and FQNNGV. Trimming took off 2 bases at V and 6 bases at J, with 5 bases between the two ends. Described time point: sample taken at primary tumor resection. This TCR was recovered from a male donor with early-stage non-small cell lung cancer. The rearrangement links TRBV11-2 to TRBJ2-7; no clear D gene. The sequences come from PBMCs, collected at surgery. The CDR3 DNA reads TGTGCCAGCAGCTTATGGAGCGAGCAGTACTTC. This encodes CASSLWSEQYF.